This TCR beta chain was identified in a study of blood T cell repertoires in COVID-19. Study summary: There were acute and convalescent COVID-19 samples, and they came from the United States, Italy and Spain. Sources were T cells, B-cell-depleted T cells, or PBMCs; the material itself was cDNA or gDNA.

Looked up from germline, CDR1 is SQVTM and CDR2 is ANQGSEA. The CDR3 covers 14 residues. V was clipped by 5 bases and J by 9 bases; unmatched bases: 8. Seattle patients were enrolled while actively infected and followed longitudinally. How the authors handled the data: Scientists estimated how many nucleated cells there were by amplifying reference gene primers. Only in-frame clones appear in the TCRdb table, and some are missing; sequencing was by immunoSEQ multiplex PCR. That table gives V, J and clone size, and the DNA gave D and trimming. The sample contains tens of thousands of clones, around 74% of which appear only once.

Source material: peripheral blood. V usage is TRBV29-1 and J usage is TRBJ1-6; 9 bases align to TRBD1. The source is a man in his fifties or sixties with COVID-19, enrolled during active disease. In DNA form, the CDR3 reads TGCAGCGTTTCCAGGGACAGGGAAGGTTCACCCCTCCACTTT. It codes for CSVSRDREGSPLHF.